The entry below gives a single TCR beta chain sequence along with its context. Participants, roughly 18 to 90 years old, spanned under 30 US areas. Membership in each cohort depended on participant-reported clinical history. The data stem from a study of blood T cell repertoires in COVID-19. Across the study: The samples span acute and convalescent COVID-19 from the United States, Italy and Spain.

Source study methods: Estimated nucleated cell counts came from reference gene primer amplification. The data were produced by immunoSEQ multiplex PCR, yet TCRdb's version contains in-frame clones alone and is incomplete. D and trimming were read from the DNA, whereas the V and J calls and clone size are those reported in that table. The table records approximately 270,000 clones, 80% to 95% of them present only once. This CDR3 spans 16 amino acids. Trimming left V 4 bases short and J 8 bases short, with 24 bases between. The V gene's germline CDR1 is SGHRS and CDR2 YFSETQ. Sequencing was done on a sample of PBMCs or T cells enriched from blood (not recorded which). The source of this sequence is a middle-aged man who had been exposed to COVID-19. This chain links TRBV5-1 with TRBJ1-2; a weak D match, TRBD1 (5 bases). CDR3 in DNA: TGCGCCAGCAGCCCCTCGGCGGGGGGGGGTTCTTTCGGCTACACCTTC. Protein sequence: CASSPSAGGGSFGYTF.